Each of the 23 T cell receptor beta chains below was sequenced from the same sample in a study of post-analysis software for immune sequencing data. The authors incorporated unique molecular identifiers into the TCR beta cDNA libraries. TCRdb reanalysed the PCR reads using MiXCR and keeps one entry per CDR3 protein. The table includes under 900,000 distinct CDR3 sequences, roughly half detected once. The antigens for these receptors are not known. Overall study results and limits: Five TRBV segments, TRBV5-6, TRBV5-1 and TRBV20-1 among them, were found more frequent in patients than controls.

Sequencing was done on a sample of blood. These receptors all come from a girl between 5 and 17 years old with multiple sclerosis.

This clonotype occurred a few times. The V and J genes are TRBV6-6 and TRBJ2-7, with TRBD2 identical over 14 bases. The CDR3 totals 16 residues. Germline values: CDR1 MNHNY, CDR2 SVGAGI (reference sequence). V lost 5 bases, J lost 4 bases, and 7 bases stayed unmatched. The CDR3 loop is CASSRGTSGSPYEQYF. The CDR3 bases are TGTGCCAGCAGTAGAGGGACTAGCGGGAGTCCTTACGAGCAGTACTTC.

The chain joins TRBV7-2 to TRBJ2-5; TRBD1 matches at 10 bases. V shed 1 base, J shed 6 bases, and the junction held 5 bases outside the gene matches. This CDR3 spans 15 amino acids. Germline V gene data show CDR1 as SGHTA and CDR2 as FQGNSA. The CDR3 bases are TGTGCCAGCAGCTTAGGTGGGGACAGGGGACAGACCCAGTACTTC. Translating it yields CASSLGGDRGQTQYF.

Points on this clonotype: The junction and the germline gene differ at one end; a read error may be behind it. V and J are TRBV6-1 and TRBJ2-1, with D possibly being TRBD1 or TRBD2 (6 bases each). Germline CDR1 is MNHNS and CDR2 is SASEGT. The CDR3 is made up of 16 amino acids. CDR3 DNA: TGTGCCAGCAGTGAACAGGGGAGGCTCTTCTACAATGAACAGTTCTTC. Translated: CASSEQGRLFYNEQFF.

This chain connects TRBV6-4 to TRBJ2-4; D is undetermined. TRBJ2-7 matches the DNA end more closely, so the J call is doubtful. This CDR3 region has 12 residues. Per the germline V gene, CDR1 is MRHNA and CDR2 is SNTAGT. The CDR3 loop reads CASIRRSYEQYF. The DNA for the CDR3 is TGTGCCAGCATTCGAAGGAGCTACGAGCAGTACTTC.

This clonotype was detected only a few times. The chain uses TRBV6-2 or TRBV6-3 and TRBJ1-2; D not resolved. This CDR3 has 14 amino acids. Per germline, CDR1 MNHEY and CDR2 SVGEGT. The V end was cut by 6 bases, the J end by 8 bases, with 19 bases between. The CDR3 DNA reads as TGTGCCAGCAGCCCAACAGTCTCCCCTATCGGCTACACCTTC. The encoded protein is CASSPTVSPIGYTF.

The chain has TRBV7-9 and TRBJ2-1, with TRBD1 identical over 8 bases. V shed 2 bases and J 6 bases; nucleotides not matched to a gene: 3. The CDR3 consists of 14 residues. Germline lookup yields CDR1 SEHNR and CDR2 FQNEAQ (reference sequence). Here the CDR3 DNA reads TGTGCCAGCAGCTTAAACAGGGGGTTCAATGAGCAGTTCTTC. Translating gives CASSLNRGFNEQFF.

V is TRBV5-1 and J is TRBJ2-1; D could derive from TRBD1 or TRBD2 (5 bases each). Per the germline V gene, CDR1 is SGHRS and CDR2 is YFSETQ. The CDR3 sequence is 17 residues long. The V and J ends lost 5 bases and 1 base respectively, with 19 bases between them. For the CDR3, the DNA is TGCGCCAGCAGAGTGGGCCGGGACGCACAATCCTACAATGAGCAGTTCTTC. Encoded protein: CASRVGRDAQSYNEQFF.

The chain links TRBV7-2 to TRBJ2-5; 11 bases fit TRBD2. The CDR3 is made up of 16 amino acids. Germline CDR1 SGHTA, CDR2 FQGNSA. The J segment lost 2 bases and the V segment lost 0 bases, leaving 2 bases of the junction unmatched. The CDR3 here is CASSLAIAGGQETQYF. The CDR3 DNA reads TGTGCCAGCAGCTTAGCAATAGCGGGAGGGCAAGAGACCCAGTACTTC.

Only a few counts were recorded for this clonotype. J is TRBJ1-2 and V is TRBV4-1; D not certain. This CDR3 has 14 residues. Germline CDR1 and CDR2: MGHRA and YSYEKL. V gave up 1 base and J gave up 6 bases, with 12 bases separating them. The CDR3, as DNA: TGCGCCAGCAGCCAAGGCCCCCAAGGTGATGGCTACACCTTC. The encoded protein is CASSQGPQGDGYTF.

The chain has TRBV11-2 and TRBJ2-5; D not resolved. The DNA matches TRBJ2-7 better at its end, which makes the J call doubtful. Looked up from germline, CDR1 is SGHAT and CDR2 is FQNNGV. The CDR3 is 14 residues long. The CDR3 is CASSSLKEIHEQYF. The DNA of the CDR3 is TGTGCCAGCAGCTCACTCAAGGAGATCCACGAGCAGTACTTC.

This rearrangement joins TRBV7-9 to TRBJ1-4; D ambiguous. The germline V and J ends were trimmed by 6 bases and 0 bases, with 17 bases remaining between them. This CDR3 spans 17 amino acids. CDR1 and CDR2 from the germline V gene are SEHNR and FQNEAQ (reference sequence). The CDR3 sequence is CASRPNLYSATNEKLFF. The DNA of the CDR3 is TGTGCCAGCAGACCCAACTTGTACAGTGCAACTAATGAAAAACTGTTTTTT.

This chain links TRBV10-3 with TRBJ2-3, with D possibly matching TRBD2 (6 bases). Deletions cut 2 bases from V and 2 bases from J, with 8 bases between. Per germline, CDR1 ENHRY and CDR2 SYGVKD. This CDR3 is 14 amino acids long. Written as DNA, the CDR3 is TGTGCCATCAGTGAGGGGAGGTACACAGATACGCAGTATTTT. Amino acid sequence: CAISEGRYTDTQYF.

The chain joins TRBV7-8 to TRBJ1-2, with D possibly TRBD1 on 5 matching bases. In germline, CDR1 is SGHVS, CDR2 FQNEAQ. V gave up 5 bases and J gave up 5 bases, with 15 bases separating them. The CDR3 spans 14 residues. CDR3: CASSASGTPYGYTF. The CDR3 DNA reads TGTGCCAGCAGCGCTTCCGGGACTCCTTATGGCTACACCTTC. The whole variable domain, filled in from reference TRBV7-8 and TRBJ1-2, reads GAGVSQSPRYKVAKRGQDVALRCDPISGHVSLFWYQQALGQGPEFLTYFQNEAQLDKSGLPSDRFFAERPEGSVSTLKIQRTQQEDSAVYLCASSASGTPYGYTFGSGTRLTVV.

This sequence joins TRBV7-9 and TRBJ2-1, with TRBD2 identical over 13 bases. The germline gives CDR1 SEHNR, CDR2 FQNEAQ (reference sequence). This CDR3 is built from 17 residues. Losses at the gene ends were 2 bases for V and 2 bases for J; bases not matched to a gene: 3. This chain's CDR3 is CASSLTSGRVPYNEQFF. In nucleotides, the CDR3 is TGTGCCAGCAGCTTAACTAGCGGGAGGGTCCCCTACAATGAGCAGTTCTTC.

The genes are TRBV29-1 and TRBJ2-7; D might be TRBD2 (6 bases). With 0 bases removed from V and 3 bases from J, the gap between germline ends came to 12 bases. The CDR3 loop spans 14 amino acids. Germline CDR1 is SQVTM and CDR2 is ANQGSEA. CDR3 amino acids: CSVEDGLANYEQYF. The CDR3 DNA reads TGCAGCGTTGAAGATGGGCTAGCGAACTACGAGCAGTACTTC.

This clonotype was seen a few times. This chain joins TRBV7-9 and TRBJ2-7; D is uncertain. The CDR3 is 15 amino acids. Germline assignment: CDR1 SEHNR and CDR2 FQNEAQ (reference sequence). Trimming cost V 5 bases and J 0 bases, with 14 bases left between them. The CDR3 nucleotides read TGTGCCAGCAGCACGACTGCTCAGAGCTCCTACGAGCAGTACTTC. Translating gives CASSTTAQSSYEQYF.

A few counts support this clonotype. This chain links TRBV4-2 with TRBJ1-5; the D gene is possibly TRBD1 (5 bases). CDR1 is LGHNA and CDR2 is YNFKEQ in the germline V gene. The CDR3 extends over 16 amino acids. V lost 5 bases, J lost 5 bases, and 19 bases lay in between. The CDR3 DNA is TGTGCCAGCAGCTCCAGATCCGGGACGGATGATCAGCCCCAGCATTTT. As protein: CASSSRSGTDDQPQHF.

In its sample, this clonotype was seen a few times. This chain joins TRBV12-3 or TRBV12-4 and TRBJ2-1; 9 nucleotides align to TRBD2. V lost 0 bases to trimming and J lost 9 bases; unmatched junction nucleotides: 6. This CDR3 is built from 15 residues. Here the CDR3 DNA reads TGTGCCAGCAGTTTAGCTCGCGGGAGGGCCGGTGAGCAGTTCTTC. This codes for CASSLARGRAGEQFF.

The genes are TRBV12-5 and TRBJ1-5; 9 nucleotides agree with TRBD1. The V gene's germline CDR1 is LGHNT and CDR2 FRNRAP. Unmatched junction bases numbered 10, after V lost 0 bases and J lost 1 base. This CDR3 region has 19 residues. Here the CDR3 reads CASGLVSLAGTGSNQPQHF. DNA for the CDR3: TGTGCTAGTGGTTTGGTATCCCTAGCCGGGACAGGGAGCAATCAGCCCCAGCATTTT. The full variable domain, completed using reference TRBV12-5 and TRBJ1-5, is DARVTQTPRHKVTEMGQEVTMRCQPILGHNTVFWYRQTMMQGLELLAYFRNRAPLDDSGMPKDRFSAEMPDATLATLKIQPSEPRDSAVYFCASGLVSLAGTGSNQPQHFGDGTRLSIL.

This clonotype was seen a few times. J is TRBJ2-1 and V is TRBV29-1; 7 bases map to TRBD1. V was clipped by 2 bases and J by 0 bases; unmatched bases: 4. From germline, CDR1 is SQVTM and CDR2 ANQGSEA. The length of the CDR3 is 15 residues. The CDR3 DNA sequence: TGCAGCGTTGAATCCGGGACAGACTCCTACAATGAGCAGTTCTTC. The encoded protein is CSVESGTDSYNEQFF.

Only a few counts were recorded for this clonotype. The chain combines TRBV6-2 or TRBV6-3 with TRBJ2-5, with 9 bases identical to TRBD2. The CDR3 covers 17 residues. V trimming: 0 bases; J trimming: 2 bases; junction bases outside the gene matches: 7. The germline CDR1 and CDR2 sequences are MNHEY and SVGEGT. The CDR3 coding sequence is TGTGCCAGCAGTTACTCGCTCAGCGGGGGGACTCAAGAGACCCAGTACTTC. Translated: CASSYSLSGGTQETQYF.

This chain links TRBV5-5 with TRBJ2-7; 11 bases match TRBD1. Looked up from germline, CDR1 is SGHKS and CDR2 is YYEKEE (reference sequence). The CDR3 has 15 residues. V was clipped by 6 bases and J by 1 base; unmatched bases: 6. The CDR3 DNA reads as TGTGCCAGCAACCTCGGGACAGGGGGTTCCTACGAGCAGTACTTC. Translating gives CASNLGTGGSYEQYF. The full variable domain, completed using reference TRBV5-5 and TRBJ2-7, is DAGVTQSPTHLIKTRGQQVTLRCSPISGHKSVSWYQQVLGQGPQFIFQYYEKEERGRGNFPDRFSARQFPNYSSELNVNALLLGDSALYLCASNLGTGGSYEQYFGPGTRLTVT.

This clonotype was detected only a few times. The rearrangement joins TRBV20-1 to TRBJ2-1, with 7 positions matching TRBD1. This CDR3 is built from 11 residues. J was trimmed by 15 bases and V by 6 bases; bases with no gene match: 11. The germline gives CDR1 DFQATT, CDR2 SNEGSKA (reference sequence). The CDR3 here is CSAITGQARFF. The CDR3 region has the DNA TGCAGTGCCATTACTGGACAGGCGAGGTTCTTC.